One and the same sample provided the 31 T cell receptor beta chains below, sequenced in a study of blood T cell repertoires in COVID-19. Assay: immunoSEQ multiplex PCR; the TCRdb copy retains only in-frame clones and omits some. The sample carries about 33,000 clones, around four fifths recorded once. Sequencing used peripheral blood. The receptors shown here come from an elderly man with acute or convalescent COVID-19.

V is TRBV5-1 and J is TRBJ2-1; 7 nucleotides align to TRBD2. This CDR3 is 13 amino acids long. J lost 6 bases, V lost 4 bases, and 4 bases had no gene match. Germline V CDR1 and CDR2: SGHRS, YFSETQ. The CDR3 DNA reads TGCGCCAGCAGCGTTGGGACTATCAATGAGCAGTTCTTC. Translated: CASSVGTINEQFF.

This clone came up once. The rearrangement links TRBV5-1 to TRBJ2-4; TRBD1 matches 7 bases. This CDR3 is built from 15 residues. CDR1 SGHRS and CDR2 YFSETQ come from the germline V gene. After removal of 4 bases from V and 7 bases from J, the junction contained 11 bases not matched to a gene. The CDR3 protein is CASSPDRLRGNIQYF. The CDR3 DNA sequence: TGCGCCAGCAGCCCGGACAGGCTAAGAGGGAACATTCAGTACTTC.

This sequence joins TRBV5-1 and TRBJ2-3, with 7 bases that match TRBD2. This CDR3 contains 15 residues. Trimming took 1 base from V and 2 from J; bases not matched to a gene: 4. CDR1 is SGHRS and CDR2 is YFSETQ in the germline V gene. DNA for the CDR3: TGCGCCAGCAGCTTGAGGGCGGGGGACACAGATACGCAGTATTTT. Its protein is CASSLRAGDTDTQYF.

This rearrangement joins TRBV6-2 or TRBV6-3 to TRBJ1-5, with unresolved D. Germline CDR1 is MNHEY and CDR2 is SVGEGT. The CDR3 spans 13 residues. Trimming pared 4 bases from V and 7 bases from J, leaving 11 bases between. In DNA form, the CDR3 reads TGTGCCAGCAGTTCAGGTAATCGGCAGCCCCAGCATTTT. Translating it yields CASSSGNRQPQHF.

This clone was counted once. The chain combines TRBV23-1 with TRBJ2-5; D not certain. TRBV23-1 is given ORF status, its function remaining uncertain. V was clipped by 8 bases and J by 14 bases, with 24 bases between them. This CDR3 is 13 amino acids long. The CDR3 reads CASVLRFPPIRYF. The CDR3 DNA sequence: TGCGCCAGCGTACTTCGATTCCCCCCTATCCGCTACTTC.

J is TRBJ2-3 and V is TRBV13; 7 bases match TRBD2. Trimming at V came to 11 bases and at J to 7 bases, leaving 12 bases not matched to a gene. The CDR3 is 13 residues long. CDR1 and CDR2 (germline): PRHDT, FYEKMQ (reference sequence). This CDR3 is CACQPLASYTQYF. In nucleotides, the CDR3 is TGTGCCTGCCAGCCACTAGCGAGCTATACGCAGTATTTT.

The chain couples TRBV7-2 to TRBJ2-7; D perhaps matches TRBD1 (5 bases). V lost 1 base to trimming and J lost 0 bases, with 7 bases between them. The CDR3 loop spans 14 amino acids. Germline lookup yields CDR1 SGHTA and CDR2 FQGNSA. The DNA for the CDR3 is TGTGCCAGCAGCTTAGACCAGGGCTCCTACGAGCAGTACTTC. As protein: CASSLDQGSYEQYF. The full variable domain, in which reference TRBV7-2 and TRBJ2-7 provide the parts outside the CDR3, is GAGVSQSPSNKVTEKGKDVELRCDPISGHTALYWYRQSLGQGLEFLIYFQGNSAPDKSGLPSDRFSAERTGGSVSTLTIQRTQQEDSAVYLCASSLDQGSYEQYFGPGTRLTVT.

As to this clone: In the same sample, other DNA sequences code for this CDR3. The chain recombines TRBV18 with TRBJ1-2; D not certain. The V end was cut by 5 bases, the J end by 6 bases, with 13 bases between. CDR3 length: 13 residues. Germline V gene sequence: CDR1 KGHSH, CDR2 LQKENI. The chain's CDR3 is CASSYLRENGYTF. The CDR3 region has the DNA TGTGCCAGCTCATACCTTCGGGAGAATGGCTACACCTTC.

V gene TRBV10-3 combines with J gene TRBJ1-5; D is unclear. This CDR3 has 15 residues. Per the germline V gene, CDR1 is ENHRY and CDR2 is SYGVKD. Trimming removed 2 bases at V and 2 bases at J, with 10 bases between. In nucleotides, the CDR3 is TGTGCCATCAGTGAGGACCCCGGGGGCAATCAGCCCCAGCATTTT. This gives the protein CAISEDPGGNQPQHF.

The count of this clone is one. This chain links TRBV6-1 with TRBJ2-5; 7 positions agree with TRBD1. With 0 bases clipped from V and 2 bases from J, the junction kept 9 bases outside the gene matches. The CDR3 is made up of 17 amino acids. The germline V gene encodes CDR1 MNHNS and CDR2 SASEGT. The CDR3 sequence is CASSEARAPGQQETQYF. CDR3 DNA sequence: TGTGCCAGCAGTGAAGCAAGGGCCCCGGGACAGCAAGAGACCCAGTACTTC.

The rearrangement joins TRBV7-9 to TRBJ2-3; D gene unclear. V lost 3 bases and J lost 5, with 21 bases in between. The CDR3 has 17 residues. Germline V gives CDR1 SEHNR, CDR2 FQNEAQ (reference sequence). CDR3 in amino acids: CASSFPSAILRGDTQYF. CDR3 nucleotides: TGTGCCAGCAGCTTCCCCTCTGCGATCCTTCGCGGAGATACGCAGTATTTT.

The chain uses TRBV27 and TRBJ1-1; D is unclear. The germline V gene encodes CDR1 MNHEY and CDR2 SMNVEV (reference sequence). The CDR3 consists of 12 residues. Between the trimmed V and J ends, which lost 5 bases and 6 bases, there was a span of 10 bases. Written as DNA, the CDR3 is TGTGCCAGCAGTCCTGCTGGGCCTGAAGCTTTCTTT. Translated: CASSPAGPEAFF.

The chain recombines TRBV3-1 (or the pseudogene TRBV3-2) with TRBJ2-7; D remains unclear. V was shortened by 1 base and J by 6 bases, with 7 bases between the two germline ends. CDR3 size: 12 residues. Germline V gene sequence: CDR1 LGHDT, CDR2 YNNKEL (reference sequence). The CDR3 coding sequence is TGTGCCAGCAGCCAAGTCTTCGGCGAGCAGTACTTC. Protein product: CASSQVFGEQYF.

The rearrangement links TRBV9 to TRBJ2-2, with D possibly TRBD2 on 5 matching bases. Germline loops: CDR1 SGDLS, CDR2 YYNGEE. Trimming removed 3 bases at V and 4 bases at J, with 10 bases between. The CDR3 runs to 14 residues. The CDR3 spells CASSGLAGTGELFF. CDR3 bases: TGTGCCAGCAGCGGGCTAGCTGGCACCGGGGAGCTGTTTTTT.

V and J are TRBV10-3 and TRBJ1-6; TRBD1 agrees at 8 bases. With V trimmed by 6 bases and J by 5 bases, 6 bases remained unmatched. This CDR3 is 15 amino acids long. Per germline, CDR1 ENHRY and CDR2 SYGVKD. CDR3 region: CAIRNLQGDNSPLHF. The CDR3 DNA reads TGTGCCATCAGAAACCTACAGGGGGATAATTCACCCCTCCACTTT.

The CDR3 region is CASSPQPGGYPYEQYF. CDR3 in DNA: TGTGCCAGCAGCCCCCAACCCGGGGGATATCCTTACGAGCAGTACTTC. The chain employs TRBV3-1 (or the pseudogene TRBV3-2) and TRBJ2-7; D perhaps matches TRBD2 (6 bases). The CDR3 has 16 residues. The germline V gene has CDR1 LGHDT and CDR2 YNNKEL (reference sequence). V gave up 4 bases and J gave up 4 bases, with 20 bases separating them.

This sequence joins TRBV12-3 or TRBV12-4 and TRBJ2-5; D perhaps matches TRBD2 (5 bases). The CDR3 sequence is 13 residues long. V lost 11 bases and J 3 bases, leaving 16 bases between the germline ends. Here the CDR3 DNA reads TGTGCCGGTTTGAGGAGGCCCAAAGAGACCCAGTACTTC. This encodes CAGLRRPKETQYF.

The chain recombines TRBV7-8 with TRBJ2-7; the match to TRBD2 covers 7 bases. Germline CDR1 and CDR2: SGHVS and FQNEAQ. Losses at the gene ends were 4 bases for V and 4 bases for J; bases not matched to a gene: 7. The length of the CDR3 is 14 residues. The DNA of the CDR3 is TGTGCCAGCAGCTCCCAACTCGGGGGGTACGAGCAGTACTTC. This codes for CASSSQLGGYEQYF. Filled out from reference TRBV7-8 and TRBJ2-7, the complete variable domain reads GAGVSQSPRYKVAKRGQDVALRCDPISGHVSLFWYQQALGQGPEFLTYFQNEAQLDKSGLPSDRFFAERPEGSVSTLKIQRTQQEDSAVYLCASSSQLGGYEQYFGPGTRLTVT.

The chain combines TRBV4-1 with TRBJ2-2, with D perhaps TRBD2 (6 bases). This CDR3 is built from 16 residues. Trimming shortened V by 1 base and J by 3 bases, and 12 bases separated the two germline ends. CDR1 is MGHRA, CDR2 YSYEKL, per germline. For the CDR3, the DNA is TGCGCCAGCAGCCAAGTAGCAGGGAGGCACACCGGGGAGCTGTTTTTT. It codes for CASSQVAGRHTGELFF.

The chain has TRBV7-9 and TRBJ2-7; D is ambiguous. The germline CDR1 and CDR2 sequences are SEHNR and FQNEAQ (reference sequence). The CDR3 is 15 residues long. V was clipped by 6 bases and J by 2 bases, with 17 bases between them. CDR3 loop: CASSSKTDSAYEQYF. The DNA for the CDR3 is TGTGCCAGCAGTTCAAAAACAGATAGTGCCTACGAGCAGTACTTC.

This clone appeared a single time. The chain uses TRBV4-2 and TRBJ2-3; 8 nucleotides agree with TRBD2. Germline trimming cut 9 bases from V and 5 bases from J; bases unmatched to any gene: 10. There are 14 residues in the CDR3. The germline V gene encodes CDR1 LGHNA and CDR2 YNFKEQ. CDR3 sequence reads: CARDERGGKDTQYF. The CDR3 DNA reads TGTGCCAGAGACGAACGGGGGGGCAAAGATACGCAGTATTTT.

The CDR3, as DNA: TGTGCCAGTAGTGACAGGGGGGTTTCAGATACGCAGTATTTT. Translating it yields CASSDRGVSDTQYF. The chain carries TRBV19 and TRBJ2-3; 9 bases agree with TRBD1. CDR1 and CDR2 (germline): LNHDA, SQIVND (reference sequence). The ends lost 5 bases at V and 4 bases at J; junction bases unmatched: 4. The CDR3 totals 14 residues. The variable domain in full, completed from reference TRBV19 and TRBJ2-3, reads DGGITQSPKYLFRKEGQNVTLSCEQNLNHDAMYWYRQDPGQGLRLIYYSQIVNDFQKGDIAEGYSVSREKKESFPLTVTSAQKNPTAFYLCASSDRGVSDTQYFGPGTRLTVL.

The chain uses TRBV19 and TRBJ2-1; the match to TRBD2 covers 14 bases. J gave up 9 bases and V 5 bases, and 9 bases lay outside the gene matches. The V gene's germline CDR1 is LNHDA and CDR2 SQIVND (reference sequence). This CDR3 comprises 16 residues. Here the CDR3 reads CASSQRLAGGPGEQFF. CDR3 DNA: TGTGCCAGTAGTCAACGACTAGCGGGGGGGCCAGGTGAGCAGTTCTTC.

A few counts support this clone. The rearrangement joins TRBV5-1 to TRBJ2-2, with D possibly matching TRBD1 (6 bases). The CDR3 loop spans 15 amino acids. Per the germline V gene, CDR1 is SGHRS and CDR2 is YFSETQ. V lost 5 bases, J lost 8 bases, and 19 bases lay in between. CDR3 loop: CASSIQGNQAGELFF. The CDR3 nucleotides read TGCGCCAGCAGTATCCAGGGGAATCAAGCAGGGGAGCTGTTTTTT.

The CDR3 DNA follows: TGTGCCAGCAGCCAAAGGGACAGCCGTAGGTACACTGAAGCTTTCTTT. This translates into CASSQRDSRRYTEAFF. The J gene is TRBJ1-1, the V gene TRBV4-2; 7 bases fit TRBD1. With V trimmed by 2 bases and J by 3 bases, 9 bases remained unmatched. Germline values: CDR1 LGHNA, CDR2 YNFKEQ. The CDR3 covers 16 residues.

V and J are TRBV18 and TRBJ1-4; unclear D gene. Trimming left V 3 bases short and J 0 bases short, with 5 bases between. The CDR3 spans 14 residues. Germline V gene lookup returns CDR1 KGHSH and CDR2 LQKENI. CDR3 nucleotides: TGTGCCAGCTCACCTACAGCAACTAATGAAAAACTGTTTTTT. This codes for CASSPTATNEKLFF.

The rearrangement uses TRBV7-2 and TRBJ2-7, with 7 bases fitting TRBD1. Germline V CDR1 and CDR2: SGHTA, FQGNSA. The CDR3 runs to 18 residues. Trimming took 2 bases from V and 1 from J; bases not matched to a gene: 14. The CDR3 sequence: CASSLHLSAGTASYEQYF. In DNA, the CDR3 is TGTGCCAGCAGCTTACATCTTTCAGCCGGGACAGCGTCCTACGAGCAGTACTTC. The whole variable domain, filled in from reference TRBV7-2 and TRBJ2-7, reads GAGVSQSPSNKVTEKGKDVELRCDPISGHTALYWYRQSLGQGLEFLIYFQGNSAPDKSGLPSDRFSAERTGGSVSTLTIQRTQQEDSAVYLCASSLHLSAGTASYEQYFGPGTRLTVT.

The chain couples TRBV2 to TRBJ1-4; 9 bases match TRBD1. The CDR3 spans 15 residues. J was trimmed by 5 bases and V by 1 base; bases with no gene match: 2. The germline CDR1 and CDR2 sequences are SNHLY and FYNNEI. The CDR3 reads CASSEGGTGNEKLFF. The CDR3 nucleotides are TGTGCCAGCAGTGAAGGAGGGACAGGGAATGAAAAACTGTTTTTT.

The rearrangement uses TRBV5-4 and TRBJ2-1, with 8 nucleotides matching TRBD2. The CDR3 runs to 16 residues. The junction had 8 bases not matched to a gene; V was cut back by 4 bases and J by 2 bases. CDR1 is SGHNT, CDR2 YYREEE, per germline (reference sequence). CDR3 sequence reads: CASSPRERGTYNEQFF. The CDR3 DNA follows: TGTGCCAGCAGCCCGAGGGAGCGGGGGACCTACAATGAGCAGTTCTTC.

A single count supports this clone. CDR3 in DNA: TGTGCCAGCTTCCGCGGCAGGGAAGGCGAGCAGTACTTC. This gives the protein CASFRGREGEQYF. The V gene is TRBV18, the J gene TRBJ2-7; D possibly corresponds to TRBD1 (5 bases). This CDR3 region has 13 residues. Between the trimmed V and J ends, which lost 7 bases and 6 bases, there was a span of 16 bases. In germline, CDR1 is KGHSH, CDR2 LQKENI.

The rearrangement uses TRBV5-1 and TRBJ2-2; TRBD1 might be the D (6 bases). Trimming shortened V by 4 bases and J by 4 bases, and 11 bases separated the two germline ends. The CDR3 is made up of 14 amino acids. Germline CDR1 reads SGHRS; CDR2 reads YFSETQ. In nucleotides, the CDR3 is TGCGCCAGCAGCCCCGGACAGAGCACCGGGGAGCTGTTTTTT. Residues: CASSPGQSTGELFF.